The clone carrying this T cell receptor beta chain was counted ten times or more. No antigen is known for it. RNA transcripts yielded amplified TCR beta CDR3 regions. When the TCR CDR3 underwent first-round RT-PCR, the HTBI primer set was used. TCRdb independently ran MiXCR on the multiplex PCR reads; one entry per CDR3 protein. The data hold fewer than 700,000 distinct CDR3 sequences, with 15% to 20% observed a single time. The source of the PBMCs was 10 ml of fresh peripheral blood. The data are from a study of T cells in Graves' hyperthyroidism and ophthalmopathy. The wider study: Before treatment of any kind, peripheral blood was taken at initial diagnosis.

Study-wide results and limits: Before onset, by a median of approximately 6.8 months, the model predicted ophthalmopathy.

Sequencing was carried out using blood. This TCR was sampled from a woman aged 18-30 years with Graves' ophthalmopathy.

CDR3 protein: CAITGTSGEQFF. CDR3 coding DNA: TGTGCCATCACTGGGACTAGCGGCGAGCAGTTCTTC. This chain uses TRBV10-3 with TRBJ2-1; TRBD2 matches 11 bases. The CDR3 extends over 12 amino acids. Per the germline V gene, CDR1 is ENHRY and CDR2 is SYGVKD. The junction had 3 bases not matched to a gene; V was cut back by 7 bases and J by 10 bases.